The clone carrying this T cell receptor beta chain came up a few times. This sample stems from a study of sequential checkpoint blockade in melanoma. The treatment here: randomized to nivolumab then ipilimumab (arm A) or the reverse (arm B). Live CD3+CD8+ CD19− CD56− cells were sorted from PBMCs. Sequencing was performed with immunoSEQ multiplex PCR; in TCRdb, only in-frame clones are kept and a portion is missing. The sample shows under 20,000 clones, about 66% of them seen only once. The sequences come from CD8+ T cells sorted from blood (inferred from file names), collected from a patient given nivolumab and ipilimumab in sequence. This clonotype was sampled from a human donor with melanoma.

The CDR3 sequence: CASSQGDIREGNEQYF. The CDR3 nucleotides are TGTGCCAGCAGCCAAGGAGATATCAGGGAAGGAAACGAGCAGTACTTC. This chain joins TRBV4-2 and TRBJ2-7, with D tentatively TRBD1 (5 bases). The germline V gene has CDR1 LGHNA and CDR2 YNFKEQ. CDR3 size: 16 residues. V was cut by 1 base and J by 5 bases, with 18 bases left in between.